This is a list of T cell receptor beta chains from one sample in a study of shared clonotypes between healthy human individuals. Here immunoSEQ multiplex PCR was the method, and the copy in TCRdb shows in-frame clones only, minus some. This table holds approximately 2,000,000 clones, roughly 92% found once. Sequenced material: naive CD4+ T cells from PBMCs. The source is a man between 18 and 29 years old in good health. Some clones in this sample may be carry-over from other donors' samples. The CDR3 runs from the conserved cysteine through the conserved F or W. D genes are given only for firm matches. Clone size, where shown, is once, few, many, or a class for clones that have expanded.

v_gene: TRBV5-4; j_gene: TRBJ2-1; d_gene: TRBD2; abundance: -; CDR3aa: CASSPRPGLGGGEQFF; CDR3nt: TGTGCCAGCAGCCCACGACCGGGACTAGGGGGGGGTGAGCAGTTCTTC
v_gene: TRBV29-1; j_gene: TRBJ2-1; d_gene: TRBD1; abundance: -; CDR3aa: CSVHRGYNEQFF; CDR3nt: TGCAGCGTTCACAGGGGTTACAATGAGCAGTTCTTC
v_gene: TRBV5-1; j_gene: TRBJ1-1; d_gene: TRBD1; abundance: -; CDR3aa: CASSWGIPGTGKRRDTEAFF; CDR3nt: TGCGCCAGCAGCTGGGGCATACCTGGGACAGGGAAGCGGAGGGACACTGAAGCTTTCTTT
v_gene: TRBV27; j_gene: TRBJ2-1; d_gene: -; abundance: -; CDR3aa: CASSQQYNEQFF; CDR3nt: TGTGCCAGCAGTCAACAGTACAATGAGCAGTTCTTC
v_gene: TRBV5-4; j_gene: TRBJ2-1; d_gene: -; abundance: -; CDR3aa: CASSLSTDHNEQFF; CDR3nt: TGTGCCAGCAGCTTGTCCACTGATCACAATGAGCAGTTCTTC
v_gene: TRBV28; j_gene: TRBJ2-7; d_gene: -; abundance: -; CDR3aa: CASSLPSDRLSSYEQYF; CDR3nt: TGTGCCAGCAGTTTACCCTCCGACAGGCTTAGCTCCTACGAGCAGTACTTC
v_gene: TRBV18; j_gene: TRBJ1-3; d_gene: -; abundance: -; CDR3aa: CASSWGPEGSGNTIYF; CDR3nt: TGTGCCAGCTCATGGGGGCCGGAGGGTTCCGGAAACACCATATATTTT
v_gene: TRBV6-1; j_gene: TRBJ1-2; d_gene: -; abundance: once; CDR3aa: CASSEALRGYGYTF; CDR3nt: TGTGCCAGCAGTGAAGCGCTACGGGGGTATGGCTACACCTTC
v_gene: TRBV7-9; j_gene: TRBJ1-1; d_gene: -; abundance: few; CDR3aa: CASSLASAGRNTEAFF; CDR3nt: TGTGCCAGCAGCTTAGCTTCGGCAGGACGGAACACTGAAGCTTTCTTT
v_gene: TRBV28; j_gene: TRBJ2-2; d_gene: TRBD2; abundance: -; CDR3aa: CASSSSGRWGINTGELFF; CDR3nt: TGTGCCAGCAGTTCTAGCGGGAGGTGGGGGATCAACACCGGGGAGCTGTTTTTT
v_gene: TRBV28; j_gene: TRBJ2-1; d_gene: -; abundance: -; CDR3aa: CASRGQGSYNEQFF; CDR3nt: TGTGCCAGCCGGGGGCAGGGCTCCTACAATGAGCAGTTCTTC
v_gene: TRBV5-4; j_gene: TRBJ2-3; d_gene: TRBD2; abundance: -; CDR3aa: CASTSGTTTDTQYF; CDR3nt: TGTGCCTCTACCAGCGGGACTACCACAGATACGCAGTATTTT
v_gene: TRBV6-4; j_gene: TRBJ1-5; d_gene: -; abundance: -; CDR3aa: CASSDSTRNSNQPQHF; CDR3nt: TGTGCCAGCAGTGACTCAACACGTAATAGCAATCAGCCCCAGCATTTT
v_gene: TRBV29-1; j_gene: TRBJ2-7; d_gene: -; abundance: -; CDR3aa: CSVEEGYEQYF; CDR3nt: TGCAGCGTTGAAGAGGGTTACGAGCAGTACTTC
v_gene: TRBV19; j_gene: TRBJ1-2; d_gene: -; abundance: -; CDR3aa: CASSRTDGGYTF; CDR3nt: TGTGCCAGTAGTAGGACGGACGGCGGCTACACCTTC
v_gene: TRBV5-1; j_gene: TRBJ2-2; d_gene: -; abundance: -; CDR3aa: CASSLIVGANTGELFF; CDR3nt: TGCGCCAGCAGCTTAATTGTGGGAGCGAACACCGGGGAGCTGTTTTTT
v_gene: TRBV11-3; j_gene: TRBJ2-7; d_gene: -; abundance: -; CDR3aa: CASSFGGNGYEQYF; CDR3nt: TGTGCCAGCAGCTTTGGGGGGAACGGTTACGAGCAGTACTTC
v_gene: TRBV6-6; j_gene: TRBJ1-2; d_gene: -; abundance: -; CDR3aa: CASINAGSGYTF; CDR3nt: TGTGCCAGCATCAACGCGGGGAGTGGCTACACCTTC
v_gene: TRBV28; j_gene: TRBJ2-3; d_gene: -; abundance: -; CDR3aa: CASSFQRDIQYF; CDR3nt: TGTGCCAGCAGTTTTCAGCGAGACATCCAGTATTTT
v_gene: TRBV28; j_gene: TRBJ1-1; d_gene: -; abundance: -; CDR3aa: CASSSPLWGVTEAFF; CDR3nt: TGTGCCAGCAGTTCCCCCCTTTGGGGGGTCACTGAAGCTTTCTTT
v_gene: TRBV10-2; j_gene: TRBJ2-5; d_gene: -; abundance: -; CDR3aa: CASRTLAKETQYF; CDR3nt: TGCGCCAGTCGTACGCTAGCGAAAGAGACCCAGTACTTC
v_gene: TRBV7-8; j_gene: TRBJ2-7; d_gene: -; abundance: -; CDR3aa: CASSLVTSLYEQYF; CDR3nt: TGTGCCAGCAGCTTGGTGACTAGTCTCTACGAGCAGTACTTC
v_gene: TRBV5-4; j_gene: TRBJ2-7; d_gene: TRBD2; abundance: -; CDR3aa: CASSRAGTTPREQYF; CDR3nt: TGTGCCAGCAGCCGCGCCGGGACTACCCCCCGCGAGCAGTACTTC
v_gene: TRBV28; j_gene: TRBJ2-7; d_gene: -; abundance: -; CDR3aa: CASTGNNYYEQYF; CDR3nt: TGTGCCAGCACCGGGAACAACTACTACGAGCAGTACTTC
v_gene: TRBV5-1; j_gene: TRBJ2-7; d_gene: -; abundance: -; CDR3aa: CASSLSGTAYEQYF; CDR3nt: TGCGCCAGCAGCTTGTCCGGGACGGCCTACGAGCAGTACTTC
v_gene: TRBV27; j_gene: TRBJ2-3; d_gene: TRBD2; abundance: -; CDR3aa: CASSPLAGVSNTQYF; CDR3nt: TGTGCCAGCAGTCCCCTGGCGGGAGTTTCGAATACGCAGTATTTT
v_gene: TRBV27; j_gene: TRBJ1-1; d_gene: -; abundance: -; CDR3aa: CASSLFPGATNTEAFF; CDR3nt: TGTGCCAGCAGTTTATTTCCTGGGGCGACGAACACTGAAGCTTTCTTT
v_gene: TRBV5-6; j_gene: TRBJ2-1; d_gene: -; abundance: -; CDR3aa: CASSQLLSGGSYNEQFF; CDR3nt: TGTGCCAGCAGCCAACTTCTTAGCGGAGGCTCCTACAATGAGCAGTTCTTC
v_gene: TRBV4-1; j_gene: TRBJ2-3; d_gene: -; abundance: -; CDR3aa: CASSPTRVRGDTDTQYF; CDR3nt: TGCGCCAGCAGCCCCACAAGGGTCAGGGGAGACACAGATACGCAGTATTTT